The TCR beta chain described here comes from a study of blood T cell repertoires in COVID-19. The repertoire was sequenced with immunoSEQ multiplex PCR; TCRdb's copy has only in-frame clones and lacks some. Of about 210,000 clones detected, about nine tenths appear once; the ten largest clones hold 4% to 5.5%. Germline loops: CDR1 SGDLS, CDR2 YYNGEE. CDR3 length: 16 amino acids. V lost 4 bases, J lost 6 bases, and 13 bases stayed unmatched. Sequenced material: peripheral blood. This clonotype was obtained from a woman aged 40 to 50 with acute or convalescent COVID-19. The gene calls are TRBV9 and TRBJ1-2; TRBD1 agrees at 9 bases. In DNA, the CDR3 is TGTGCCAGCAGCTTACAACCCACACAGGGGGCTAATGGCTACACCTTC. Its protein is CASSLQPTQGANGYTF.